A single sample gave rise to the 8 T cell receptor beta chains below, sequenced in a study of T cell responses to AZD1222 COVID-19 vaccine. Libraries were prepared by immunoSEQ multiplex PCR; TCRdb keeps only in-frame clonotypes and omits some of them. The table shows 100,000 to 150,000 clones, with roughly 88% occurring only once. The specimen comprised peripheral blood, sampled on day 0 of AZD1222 vaccination. Receptor source: an adult in good health.

V is TRBV5-1 and J is TRBJ2-5, with D uncertain. V lost 1 base and J lost 2, with 21 bases in between. Germline lookup yields CDR1 SGHRS and CDR2 YFSETQ. The length of the CDR3 is 18 residues. The CDR3 DNA is TGCGCCAGCAGCTTGCGTGAGAGTACCCTTATTCGGCAAGAGACCCAGTACTTC. Protein sequence: CASSLRESTLIRQETQYF.

The rearrangement joins TRBV2 to TRBJ1-4; no definite D call. V was cut by 3 bases and J by 8 bases, with 7 bases left in between. Germline V CDR1 and CDR2: SNHLY, FYNNEI. This CDR3 has 12 amino acids. The CDR3 region is CASSEMAEKLFF. CDR3 sequence (DNA): TGTGCCAGCAGTGAGATGGCCGAAAAACTGTTTTTT.

This rearrangement joins TRBV6-4 to TRBJ2-3; maybe TRBD2 (5 bases). The V gene's germline CDR1 is MRHNA and CDR2 SNTAGT. The CDR3 is made up of 15 amino acids. Trimming left V 5 bases short and J 0 bases short, with 12 bases between. CDR3 sequence: CASSPIASSTDTQYF. The CDR3 DNA reads TGTGCCAGCAGTCCAATAGCGTCCAGCACAGATACGCAGTATTTT.

This clone has only one observation. This rearrangement joins TRBV6-5 to TRBJ2-5; tentative D call: TRBD1 (6 bases). The CDR3 is made up of 15 amino acids. Germline values: CDR1 MNHEY, CDR2 SVGAGI. The V end lost 0 bases, the J end lost 5 bases, and 13 bases lay between the germline ends. The DNA of the CDR3 is TGTGCCAGCAGTTACTCGGGGAGCAGGGGTGAGACCCAGTACTTC. As protein: CASSYSGSRGETQYF.

This clone was counted a few times. CDR3 DNA sequence: TGTGCCAGCTCACCCCCCTCGACAGGGGGGAATGAGCAGTTCTTC. It translates to CASSPPSTGGNEQFF. The chain combines TRBV18 with TRBJ2-1, with 9 bases matching TRBD1. The CDR3 is 15 amino acids. Germline V lookup: CDR1 KGHSH, CDR2 LQKENI. Trimming cost V 3 bases and J 7 bases; bases outside gene matches: 7. The complete variable domain, with remaining parts taken from reference TRBV18 and TRBJ2-1, reads NAGVMQNPRHLVRRRGQEARLRCSPMKGHSHVYWYRQLPEEGLKFMVYLQKENIIDESGMPKERFSAEFPKEGPSILRIQQVVRGDSAAYFCASSPPSTGGNEQFFGPGTRLTVL.

V is TRBV5-4 and J is TRBJ1-6; TRBD1 might be the D (6 bases). CDR3 size: 15 residues. The V end was cut by 2 bases, the J end by 6 bases, with 12 bases between. From germline, CDR1 is SGHNT and CDR2 YYREEE (reference sequence). CDR3 loop: CASSFGGRGNSPLHF. The CDR3, as DNA: TGTGCCAGCAGCTTTGGGGGCAGAGGTAATTCACCCCTCCACTTT.

This sequence joins TRBV2 and TRBJ1-2, with D unresolved. CDR1 SNHLY and CDR2 FYNNEI come from the germline V gene. V lost 7 bases and J lost 4, with 10 bases in between. CDR3 length: 12 amino acids. The CDR3 here is CASTDRGYGYTF. CDR3 nucleotide sequence: TGTGCCAGCACCGACCGGGGCTATGGCTACACCTTC.

The V call is TRBV19, the J call TRBJ1-5; 9 bases match TRBD1. Germline V gives CDR1 LNHDA, CDR2 SQIVND (reference sequence). The CDR3 runs 14 residues. The V and J ends lost 5 bases and 6 bases, in that order; junction bases with no gene match: 5. CDR3 nucleotides: TGTGCCAGTAGTCTACAGGGGGCGGCTCAGCCCCAGCATTTT. This codes for CASSLQGAAQPQHF.